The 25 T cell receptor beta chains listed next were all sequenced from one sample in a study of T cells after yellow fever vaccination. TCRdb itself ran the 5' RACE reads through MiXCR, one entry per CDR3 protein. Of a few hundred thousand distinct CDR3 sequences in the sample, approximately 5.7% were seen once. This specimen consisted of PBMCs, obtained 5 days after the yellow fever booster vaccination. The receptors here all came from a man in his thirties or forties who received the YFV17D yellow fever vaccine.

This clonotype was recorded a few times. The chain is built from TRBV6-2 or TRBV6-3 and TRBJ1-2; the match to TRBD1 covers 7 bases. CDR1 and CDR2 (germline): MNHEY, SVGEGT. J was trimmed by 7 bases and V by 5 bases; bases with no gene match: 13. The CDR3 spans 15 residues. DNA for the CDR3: TGTGCCAGCAGTGGGGACAGACGAGGATCTTTTGGCTACACCTTC. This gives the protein CASSGDRRGSFGYTF.

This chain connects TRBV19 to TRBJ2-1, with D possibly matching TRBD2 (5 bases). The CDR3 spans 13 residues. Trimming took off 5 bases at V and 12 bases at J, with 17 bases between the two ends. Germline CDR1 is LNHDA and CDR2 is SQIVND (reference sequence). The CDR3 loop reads CASSDPPGIVQFF. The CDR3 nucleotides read TGTGCCAGTAGTGACCCCCCCGGGATTGTGCAGTTCTTC.

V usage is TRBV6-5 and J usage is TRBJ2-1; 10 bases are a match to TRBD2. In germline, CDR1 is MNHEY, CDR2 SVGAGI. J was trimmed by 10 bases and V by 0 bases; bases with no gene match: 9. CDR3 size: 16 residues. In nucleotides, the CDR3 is TGTGCCAGCAGTTACTCGGTTCGCGGACTAGCGGTCGAGCAGTTCTTC. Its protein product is CASSYSVRGLAVEQFF.

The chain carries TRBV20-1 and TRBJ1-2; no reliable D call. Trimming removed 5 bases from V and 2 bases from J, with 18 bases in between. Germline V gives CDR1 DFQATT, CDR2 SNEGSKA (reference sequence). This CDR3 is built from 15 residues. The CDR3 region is CSARRSGRTNYGYTF. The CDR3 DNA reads TGCAGTGCTCGCCGGAGCGGACGGACGAACTATGGCTACACCTTC.

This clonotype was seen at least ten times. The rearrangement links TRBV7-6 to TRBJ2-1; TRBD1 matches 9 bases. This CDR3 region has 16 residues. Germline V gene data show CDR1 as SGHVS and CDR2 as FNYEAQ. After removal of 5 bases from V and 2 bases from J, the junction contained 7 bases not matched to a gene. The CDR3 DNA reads TGTGCCAGCAGCCCCGCCGGGACAGGGACCTACAATGAGCAGTTCTTC. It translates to CASSPAGTGTYNEQFF.

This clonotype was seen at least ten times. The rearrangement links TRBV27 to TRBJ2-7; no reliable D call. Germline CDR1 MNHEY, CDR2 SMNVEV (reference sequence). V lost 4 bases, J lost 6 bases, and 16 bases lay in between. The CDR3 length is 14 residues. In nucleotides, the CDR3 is TGTGCCAGCAGTTCTAAGCTGCCGCCGGGCGAGCAGTACTTC. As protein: CASSSKLPPGEQYF.

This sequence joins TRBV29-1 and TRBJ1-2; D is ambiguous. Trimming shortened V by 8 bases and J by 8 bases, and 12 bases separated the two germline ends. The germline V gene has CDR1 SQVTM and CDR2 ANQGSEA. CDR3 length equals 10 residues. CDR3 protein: CSPCPEGYTF. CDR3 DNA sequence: TGCAGCCCGTGCCCTGAGGGCTACACCTTC.

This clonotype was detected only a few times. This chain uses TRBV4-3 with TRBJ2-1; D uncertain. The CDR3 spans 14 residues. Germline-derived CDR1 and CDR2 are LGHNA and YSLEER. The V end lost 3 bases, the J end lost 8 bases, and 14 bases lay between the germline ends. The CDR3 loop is CASSQAGWVHEQFF. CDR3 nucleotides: TGCGCCAGCAGCCAGGCCGGGTGGGTTCATGAGCAGTTCTTC.

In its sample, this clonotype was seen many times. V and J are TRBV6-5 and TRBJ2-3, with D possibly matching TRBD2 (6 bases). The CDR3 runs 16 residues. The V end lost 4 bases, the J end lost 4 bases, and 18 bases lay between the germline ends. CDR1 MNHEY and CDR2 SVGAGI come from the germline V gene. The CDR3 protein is CASSSPPSAPPDTQYF. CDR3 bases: TGTGCCAGCAGTTCCCCCCCTAGCGCTCCTCCAGATACGCAGTATTTT.

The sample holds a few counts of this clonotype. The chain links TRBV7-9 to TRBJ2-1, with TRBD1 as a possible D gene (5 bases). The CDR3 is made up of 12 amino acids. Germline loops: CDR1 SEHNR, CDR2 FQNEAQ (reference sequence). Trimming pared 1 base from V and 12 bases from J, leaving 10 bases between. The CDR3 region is CASSLGARGQFF. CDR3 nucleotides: TGTGCCAGCAGCTTAGGGGCAAGGGGGCAGTTCTTC. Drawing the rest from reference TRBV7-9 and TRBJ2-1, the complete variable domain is DTGVSQNPRHKITKRGQNVTFRCDPISEHNRLYWYRQTLGQGPEFLTYFQNEAQLEKSRLLSDRFSAERPKGSFSTLEIQRTEQGDSAMYLCASSLGARGQFFGPGTRLTVL.

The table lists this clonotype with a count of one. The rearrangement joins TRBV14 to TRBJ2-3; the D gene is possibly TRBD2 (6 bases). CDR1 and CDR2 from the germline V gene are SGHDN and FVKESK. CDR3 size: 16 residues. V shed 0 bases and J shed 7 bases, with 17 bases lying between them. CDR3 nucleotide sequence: TGTGCCAGCAGCCAAGATAGAACTAGCCTGGAGAATACGCAGTATTTT. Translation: CASSQDRTSLENTQYF.

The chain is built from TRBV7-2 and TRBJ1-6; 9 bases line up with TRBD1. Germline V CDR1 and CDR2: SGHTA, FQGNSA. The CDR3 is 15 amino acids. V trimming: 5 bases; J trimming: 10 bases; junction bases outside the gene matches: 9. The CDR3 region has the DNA TGTGCCAGCAGCCCACAGGGGGCAAATGGCTCACCCCTCCACTTT. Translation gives CASSPQGANGSPLHF.

The chain's CDR3 is CAWSVPGFYSNQPQHF. For the CDR3, the DNA is TGTGCCTGGAGTGTACCCGGTTTTTATAGCAATCAGCCCCAGCATTTT. This sequence joins TRBV30 and TRBJ1-5; no firm D call. Deletions cut 0 bases from V and 0 bases from J, with 12 bases between. This CDR3 comprises 16 residues. Germline values: CDR1 GTSNPN, CDR2 SVGIG (reference sequence).

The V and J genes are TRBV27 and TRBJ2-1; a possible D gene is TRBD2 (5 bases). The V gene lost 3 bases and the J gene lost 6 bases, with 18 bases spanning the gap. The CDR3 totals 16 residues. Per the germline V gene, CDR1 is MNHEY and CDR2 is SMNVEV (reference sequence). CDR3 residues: CASSFIGSRAPNEQFF. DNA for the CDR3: TGTGCCAGCAGTTTTATCGGCTCGCGGGCTCCCAATGAGCAGTTCTTC.

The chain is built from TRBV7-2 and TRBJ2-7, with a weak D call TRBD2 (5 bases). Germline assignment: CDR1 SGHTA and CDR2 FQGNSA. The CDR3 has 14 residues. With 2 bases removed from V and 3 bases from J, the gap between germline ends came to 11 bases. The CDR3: CASSLQSGVYEQYF. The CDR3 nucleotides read TGTGCCAGCAGCTTACAATCCGGGGTCTACGAGCAGTACTTC.

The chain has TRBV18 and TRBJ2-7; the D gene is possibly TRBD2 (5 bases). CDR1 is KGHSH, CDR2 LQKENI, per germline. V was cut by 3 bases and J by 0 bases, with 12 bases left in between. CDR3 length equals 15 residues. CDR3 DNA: TGTGCCAGCTCACCCGGACTGGGGAGCTCCTACGAGCAGTACTTC. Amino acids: CASSPGLGSSYEQYF.

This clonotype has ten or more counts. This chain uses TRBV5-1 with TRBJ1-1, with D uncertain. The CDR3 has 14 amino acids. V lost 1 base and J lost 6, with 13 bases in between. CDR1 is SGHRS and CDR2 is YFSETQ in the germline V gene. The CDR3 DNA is TGCGCCAGCAGCTTGACTACCCTTACACCTGAAGCTTTCTTT. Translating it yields CASSLTTLTPEAFF.

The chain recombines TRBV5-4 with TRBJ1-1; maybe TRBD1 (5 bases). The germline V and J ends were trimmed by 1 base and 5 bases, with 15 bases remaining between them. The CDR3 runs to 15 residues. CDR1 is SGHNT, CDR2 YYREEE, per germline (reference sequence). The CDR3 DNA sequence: TGTGCCAGCAGCTTGAGGGCAGGGCCCTTTACTGAAGCTTTCTTT. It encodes CASSLRAGPFTEAFF. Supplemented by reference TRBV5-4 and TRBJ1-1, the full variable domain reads ETGVTQSPTHLIKTRGQQVTLRCSSQSGHNTVSWYQQALGQGPQFIFQYYREEENGRGNFPPRFSGLQFPNYSSELNVNALELDDSALYLCASSLRAGPFTEAFFGQGTRLTVV.

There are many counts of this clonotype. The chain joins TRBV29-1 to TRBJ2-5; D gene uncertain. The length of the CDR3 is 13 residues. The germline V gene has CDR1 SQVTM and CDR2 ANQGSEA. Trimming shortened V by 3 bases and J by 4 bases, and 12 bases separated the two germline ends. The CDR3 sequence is CSVDPGSSETQYF. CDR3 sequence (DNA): TGCAGCGTTGATCCTGGATCATCAGAGACCCAGTACTTC.

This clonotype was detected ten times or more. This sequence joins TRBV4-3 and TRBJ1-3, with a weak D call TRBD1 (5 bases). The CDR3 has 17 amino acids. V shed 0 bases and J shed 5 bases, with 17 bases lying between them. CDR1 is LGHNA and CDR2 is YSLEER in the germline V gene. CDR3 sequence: CASSQDDGRERRNTIYF. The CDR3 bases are TGCGCCAGCAGCCAAGACGACGGCAGGGAGAGGAGAAACACCATATATTTT.

In DNA form, the CDR3 reads TGTGCCAGCGGTGGGGATTCCACAGATACGCAGTATTTT. Protein: CASGGDSTDTQYF. J is TRBJ2-3 and V is TRBV7-2; D is unresolved. The CDR3 loop spans 13 amino acids. Germline values: CDR1 SGHTA, CDR2 FQGNSA. The germline V and J ends were trimmed by 8 bases and 2 bases, with 11 bases remaining between them. The full variable domain, with the rest looked up from reference TRBV7-2 and TRBJ2-3, is GAGVSQSPSNKVTEKGKDVELRCDPISGHTALYWYRQSLGQGLEFLIYFQGNSAPDKSGLPSDRFSAERTGGSVSTLTIQRTQQEDSAVYLCASGGDSTDTQYFGPGTRLTVL.

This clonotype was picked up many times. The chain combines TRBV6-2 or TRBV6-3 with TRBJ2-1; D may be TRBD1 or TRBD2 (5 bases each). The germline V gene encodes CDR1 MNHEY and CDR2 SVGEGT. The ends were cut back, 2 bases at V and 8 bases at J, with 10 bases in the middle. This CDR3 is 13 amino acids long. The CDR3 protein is CASSYGGFDEQFF. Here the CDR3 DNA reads TGTGCCAGCAGTTACGGGGGATTCGATGAGCAGTTCTTC.

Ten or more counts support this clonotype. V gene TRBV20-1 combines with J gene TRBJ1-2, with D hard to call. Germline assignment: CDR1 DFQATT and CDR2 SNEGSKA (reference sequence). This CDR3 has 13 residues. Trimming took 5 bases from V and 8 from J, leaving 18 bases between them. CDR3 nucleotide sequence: TGCAGTGCTCAAACGTCGCTCAACCTGGGCTACACCTTC. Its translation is CSAQTSLNLGYTF.

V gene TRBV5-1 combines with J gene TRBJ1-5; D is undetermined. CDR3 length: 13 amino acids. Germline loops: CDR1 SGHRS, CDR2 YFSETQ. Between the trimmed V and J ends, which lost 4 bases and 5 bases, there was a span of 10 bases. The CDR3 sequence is CASSKAPDQPQHF. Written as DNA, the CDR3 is TGCGCCAGCAGCAAAGCCCCGGATCAGCCCCAGCATTTT.

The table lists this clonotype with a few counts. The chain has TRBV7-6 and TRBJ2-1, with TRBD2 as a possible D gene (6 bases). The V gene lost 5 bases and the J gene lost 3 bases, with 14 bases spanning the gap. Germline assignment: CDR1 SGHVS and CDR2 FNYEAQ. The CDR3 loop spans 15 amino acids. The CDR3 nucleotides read TGTGCCAGCAGCCCGAGGAATAGCGGCTACAATGAGCAGTTCTTC. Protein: CASSPRNSGYNEQFF.